These 25 T cell receptor beta chains were all obtained from the same sample, sequenced in a study of blood T cell repertoires in COVID-19. Measured with immunoSEQ multiplex PCR; TCRdb has only the in-frame clones, and not every one. Found here are roughly 140,000 clones, 84% of them singletons; the top ten hold around 3.9%. The sample consisted of PBMCs or T cells enriched from blood (not recorded which). The receptor set was obtained from a man aged 50 to 59 in a cohort exposed to, infected with or recovered from COVID-19 (not recorded which).

This chain links TRBV10-3 with TRBJ1-5, with TRBD1 matching over 7 bases. The V and J ends lost 3 bases and 1 base, in that order; junction bases with no gene match: 6. The CDR3 extends over 16 amino acids. Per the germline V gene, CDR1 is ENHRY and CDR2 is SYGVKD. This chain's CDR3 is CAISEGGGESNQPQHF. The DNA for the CDR3 is TGTGCCATCAGTGAAGGGGGCGGGGAGAGCAATCAGCCCCAGCATTTT.

In regard to this clone: Other DNA sequences of this sample code for an identical CDR3. The J gene is TRBJ2-7, the V gene TRBV18; 11 bases line up with TRBD2. CDR1 and CDR2 (germline): KGHSH, LQKENI. This CDR3 region has 13 residues. V shed 5 bases and J 5 bases; nucleotides not matched to a gene: 2. The CDR3 loop is CASSMGLADEQYF. The CDR3 DNA reads TGTGCCAGCTCAATGGGACTAGCGGACGAGCAGTACTTC.

CDR3 loop: CASSARTSGRSTDTQYF. The CDR3 DNA sequence: TGTGCCAGCTCAGCCAGGACTAGCGGGAGGTCCACAGATACGCAGTATTTT. The chain joins TRBV18 to TRBJ2-3; the match to TRBD2 covers 14 bases. Germline-derived CDR1 and CDR2 are KGHSH and LQKENI. This CDR3 has 17 amino acids. Trimming removed 5 bases from V and 2 bases from J; junction bases left unmatched: 6. Looking up the rest from reference TRBV18 and TRBJ2-3 gives the full variable domain: NAGVMQNPRHLVRRRGQEARLRCSPMKGHSHVYWYRQLPEEGLKFMVYLQKENIIDESGMPKERFSAEFPKEGPSILRIQQVVRGDSAAYFCASSARTSGRSTDTQYFGPGTRLTVL.

There are a few counts of this clone. V usage is TRBV19 and J usage is TRBJ2-2; 7 nucleotides match TRBD2. The V gene end was trimmed by 3 bases and the J gene end by 8 bases; junction bases not matched to a gene: 9. CDR3 size: 15 residues. CDR1 LNHDA and CDR2 SQIVND come from the germline V gene (reference sequence). This CDR3 is CASSMGGSTSGELFF. CDR3 nucleotides: TGTGCCAGTAGTATGGGAGGGAGCACCAGTGGGGAGCTGTTTTTT.

This clone was counted between two and nine times. This chain connects TRBV30 to TRBJ1-3; 8 bases match TRBD1. The CDR3 is 14 residues long. Germline V gives CDR1 GTSNPN, CDR2 SVGIG (reference sequence). The CDR3 protein is CAGQGPNVGNTIYF. The CDR3 coding sequence is TGTGCTGGACAGGGTCCTAACGTCGGAAACACCATATATTTT. The full variable domain, completed using reference TRBV30 and TRBJ1-3, is SQTIHQWPATLVQPVGSPLSLECTVEGTSNPNLYWYRQAAGRGLQLLFYSVGIGQISSEVPQNLSASRPQDRQFILSSKKLLLSDSGFYLCAGQGPNVGNTIYFGEGSWLTVV.

CDR3 sequence: CAPTGGPTNEKLFF. CDR3 coding DNA: TGCGCCCCGACAGGGGGGCCAACTAATGAAAAACTGTTTTTT. The chain employs TRBV23-1 and TRBJ1-4; TRBD1 aligns across 9 bases. TRBV23-1 is classed as an ORF, of uncertain function. The J segment lost 0 bases and the V segment lost 11 bases, leaving 4 bases of the junction unmatched. The CDR3 loop spans 14 amino acids.

The J gene is TRBJ1-3, the V gene TRBV28; D is possibly TRBD1 (6 bases). V gave up 6 bases and J gave up 3 bases, with 12 bases separating them. The CDR3 length is 14 residues. The V gene's germline CDR1 is MDHEN and CDR2 SYDVKM. In DNA, the CDR3 is TGTGCCAGCAGCGATCAGGGGAATGGAAACACCATATATTTT. Encoded protein: CASSDQGNGNTIYF.

This clone was detected only once. The chain is built from TRBV7-8 and TRBJ2-7, with a possible D match to TRBD2 (6 bases). The ends were cut back, 1 base at V and 5 bases at J, with 15 bases in the middle. Germline V CDR1 and CDR2: SGHVS, FQNEAQ. This CDR3 is 15 amino acids long. The CDR3 DNA follows: TGTGCCAGCAGCTTAGGTTCGGGAGTCCCCCACGAGCAGTACTTC. Amino acid sequence: CASSLGSGVPHEQYF.

V and J are TRBV27 and TRBJ2-7; 7 nucleotides match TRBD1. V was clipped by 4 bases and J by 2 bases; unmatched bases: 11. From germline, CDR1 is MNHEY and CDR2 SMNVEV (reference sequence). This CDR3 is built from 16 residues. CDR3 in DNA: TGTGCCAGCAGTTCACACCCCCGGGACAGAACCTACGAGCAGTACTTC. This gives the protein CASSSHPRDRTYEQYF.

The chain combines TRBV7-6 with TRBJ2-1; 8 bases map to TRBD2. The germline CDR1 and CDR2 sequences are SGHVS and FNYEAQ. V lost 4 bases to trimming and J lost 4 bases; unmatched junction nucleotides: 9. The CDR3 contains 16 residues. The CDR3 sequence is CASSSSGSGIYNEQFF. The CDR3 bases are TGTGCCAGCAGCTCCTCTGGTAGCGGGATTTACAATGAGCAGTTCTTC. Variable domain in full (rest from reference TRBV7-6 and TRBJ2-1): GAGVSQSPRYKVTKRGQDVALRCDPISGHVSLYWYRQALGQGPEFLTYFNYEAQQDKSGLPNDRFSAERPEGSISTLTIQRTEQRDSAMYRCASSSSGSGIYNEQFFGPGTRLTVL.

This clone was counted once. The rearrangement links TRBV7-7 to TRBJ2-3, with D possibly matching TRBD2 (6 bases). The CDR3 covers 16 residues. The germline V gene encodes CDR1 SSHAT and CDR2 FNYEAQ (reference sequence). V gave up 6 bases and J gave up 2 bases, with 18 bases separating them. The chain's CDR3 is CASSYSPGRNTDTQYF. The DNA of the CDR3 is TGTGCCAGCAGTTACAGCCCAGGGAGGAACACAGATACGCAGTATTTT.

The rearrangement links TRBV27 to TRBJ2-2; 8 bases are a match to TRBD2. This CDR3 is built from 17 residues. Germline CDR1 and CDR2: MNHEY and SMNVEV (reference sequence). J lost 0 bases, V lost 5 bases, and 8 bases had no gene match. CDR3 region: CASSRSLGLANTGELFF. CDR3 nucleotides: TGTGCCAGCAGTCGATCACTGGGACTAGCGAACACCGGGGAGCTGTTTTTT.

The chain is built from TRBV3-1 (or the pseudogene TRBV3-2) and TRBJ1-6; 8 bases map to TRBD1. After removal of 1 base from V and 10 bases from J, the junction contained 3 bases not matched to a gene. This CDR3 region has 14 residues. Per germline, CDR1 LGHDT and CDR2 YNNKEL (reference sequence). The CDR3: CASSQGTGNSPLHF. The CDR3 coding sequence is TGTGCCAGCAGCCAAGGGACAGGGAACTCACCCCTCCACTTT.

This rearrangement joins TRBV13 to TRBJ1-2; D perhaps matches TRBD1 (6 bases). This CDR3 contains 14 residues. Per the germline V gene, CDR1 is PRHDT and CDR2 is FYEKMQ (reference sequence). The ends were cut back, 4 bases at V and 8 bases at J, with 17 bases in the middle. The CDR3 reads CASSSLGGGGGYTF. The CDR3 DNA reads as TGTGCCAGCAGCTCCCTTGGGGGGGGCGGGGGCTACACCTTC.

V usage is TRBV20-1 and J usage is TRBJ2-2, with D unresolved. The CDR3 covers 13 residues. Germline CDR1 reads DFQATT; CDR2 reads SNEGSKA (reference sequence). Trimming took 3 bases from V and 3 from J, leaving 8 bases between them. The CDR3 region is CSASFRDTGELFF. CDR3 DNA: TGCAGTGCTAGTTTCCGGGACACCGGGGAGCTGTTTTTT.

V is TRBV11-2 and J is TRBJ1-3, with 11 bases lining up with TRBD1. V was clipped by 4 bases and J by 0 bases; unmatched bases: 8. CDR3 length: 18 residues. CDR1 and CDR2 (germline): SGHAT, FQNNGV. CDR3 DNA sequence: TGTGCCAGCAGCTACTCCTGGGACAGGGGGTACTCTGGAAACACCATATATTTT. Translating it yields CASSYSWDRGYSGNTIYF.

The chain joins TRBV2 to TRBJ2-1, with 7 bases identical to TRBD1. Germline V gene lookup returns CDR1 SNHLY and CDR2 FYNNEI. V was clipped by 6 bases and J by 6 bases; unmatched bases: 5. The CDR3 runs 13 residues. CDR3 nucleotides: TGTGCCAGCAGACCGACAGGGCCCAATGAGCAGTTCTTC. Protein sequence: CASRPTGPNEQFF.

The J gene is TRBJ1-3, the V gene TRBV15; no clear D. In germline, CDR1 is LNHNV, CDR2 YYDKDF (reference sequence). The CDR3 consists of 15 residues. Deletions cut 3 bases from V and 0 bases from J, with 9 bases between. CDR3 region: CATSRALYSGNTIYF. The DNA of the CDR3 is TGTGCCACCAGCAGGGCTCTTTACTCTGGAAACACCATATATTTT.

The rearrangement joins TRBV3-1 (or the pseudogene TRBV3-2) to TRBJ2-3, with 11 positions matching TRBD2. Looked up from germline, CDR1 is LGHDT and CDR2 is YNNKEL (reference sequence). The ends lost 0 bases at V and 2 bases at J; junction bases unmatched: 10. The CDR3 sequence is 19 residues long. The CDR3 DNA sequence: TGTGCCAGCAGCCAAGATGAAGTAGCGGGGGGGAAACACACAGATACGCAGTATTTT. It encodes CASSQDEVAGGKHTDTQYF.

The chain is built from TRBV5-6 and TRBJ2-5; 9 bases map to TRBD1. The V gene's germline CDR1 is SGHDT and CDR2 YYEEEE. V was pared by 4 bases and J by 8 bases, with 9 bases of the junction left unmatched. The CDR3 has 14 residues. DNA for the CDR3: TGTGCCAGCAGCATGACCGGGACAGGGCGAACCCAGTACTTC. Translation gives CASSMTGTGRTQYF.

The chain is built from TRBV2 and TRBJ1-1; unclear D gene. There are 12 residues in the CDR3. V lost 5 bases, J lost 3 bases, and 7 bases lay in between. Germline CDR1 is SNHLY and CDR2 is FYNNEI. CDR3 sequence (DNA): TGTGCCAGCAGTCCCGGGTACACTGAAGCTTTCTTT. Translation: CASSPGYTEAFF.

The CDR3 spells CASSSGTGDYEQYF. The CDR3 DNA follows: TGTGCCAGCAGTTCCGGGACAGGGGACTACGAGCAGTACTTC. V gene TRBV6-5 combines with J gene TRBJ2-7; 10 bases align to TRBD1. CDR1 is MNHEY, CDR2 SVGAGI, per germline. V lost 4 bases to trimming and J lost 3 bases; unmatched junction nucleotides: 3. This CDR3 has 14 residues.

The chain links TRBV6-5 to TRBJ1-6; D is uncertain. The V end was cut by 6 bases, the J end by 9 bases, with 12 bases between. The CDR3 extends over 13 amino acids. Germline CDR1 reads MNHEY; CDR2 reads SVGAGI. CDR3 bases: TGTGCCAGCAGCCTTCAGTTCATTTCACCCCTCCACTTT. Its protein is CASSLQFISPLHF.

This chain uses TRBV30 with TRBJ1-5; 9 bases map to TRBD1. Germline V gene data show CDR1 as GTSNPN and CDR2 as SVGIG (reference sequence). V lost 2 bases and J lost 0; bases outside the gene matches: 8. The CDR3 is 17 residues long. The CDR3 nucleotides are TGTGCCTGGAGTCCCGGGACAGGGAAATATAGCAATCAGCCCCAGCATTTT. It codes for CAWSPGTGKYSNQPQHF.

This clone is classed as large. CDR3 sequence reads: CASSPIPHTPLHF. The CDR3 DNA sequence: TGTGCCAGCAGCCCCATCCCCCACACACCCCTCCACTTT. The rearrangement uses TRBV13 and TRBJ1-6, with D uncertain. V lost 5 bases to trimming and J lost 11 bases, with 13 bases between them. The CDR3 has 13 amino acids. Germline V gene lookup returns CDR1 PRHDT and CDR2 FYEKMQ (reference sequence).